Each of the 21 T cell receptor beta chains below was sequenced from the same sample in a study of CD8 T cells in ankylosing spondylitis. MiXCR, applied by TCRdb to the 5' RACE reads, yields one record per CDR3 protein. Altogether 150,000 to 200,000 distinct CDR3 sequences are present, 15% to 20% being singletons, with the ten largest covering around 4%. Sequencing used blood, either unsorted or a sorted T cell fraction (not recorded which). These receptors were taken from a male donor aged 10-35 years with ankylosing spondylitis or in good health (not recorded which).

V and J are TRBV6-5 and TRBJ2-6; D call uncertain. The germline gives CDR1 MNHEY, CDR2 SVGAGI. This CDR3 has 15 residues. V lost 4 bases to trimming and J lost 0 bases, with 7 bases between them. This CDR3 reads CASSFAASGANVLTF. The CDR3, as DNA: TGTGCCAGCAGTTTTGCGGCCTCTGGGGCCAACGTCCTGACTTTC.

The genes are TRBV29-1 and TRBJ2-5; maybe TRBD2 (5 bases). This CDR3 contains 10 residues. The germline V gene has CDR1 SQVTM and CDR2 ANQGSEA. The DNA of the CDR3 is TGCAGTATAGCGCAAGAGACCCAGTACTTC. Protein: CSIAQETQYF. The complete variable domain, with remaining parts taken from reference TRBV29-1 and TRBJ2-5, reads SAVISQKPSRDICQRGTSLTIQCQVDSQVTMMFWYRQQPGQSLTLIATANQGSEATYESGFVIDKFPISRPNLTFSTLTVSNMSPEDSSIYLCSIAQETQYFGPGTRLLVL.

Many counts were recorded for this clonotype. The V and J genes are TRBV7-2 and TRBJ2-1; TRBD2 matches 7 bases. This CDR3 comprises 18 residues. Germline CDR1 is SGHTA and CDR2 is FQGNSA. V trimming: 1 base; J trimming: 4 bases; junction bases outside the gene matches: 13. The CDR3 coding sequence is TGTGCCAGCAGCTTAGTGGCGTCTAGCGGACTGGAGTACAATGAGCAGTTCTTC. Translation: CASSLVASSGLEYNEQFF.

This clonotype was counted at least ten times. CDR3 region: CASRNRQGADANYGYTF. The DNA for the CDR3 is TGTGCCAGTAGAAACCGACAGGGGGCCGACGCTAACTATGGCTACACCTTC. The genes are TRBV19 and TRBJ1-2, with 10 bases matching TRBD1. This CDR3 comprises 17 residues. CDR1 and CDR2 (germline): LNHDA, SQIVND (reference sequence). Unmatched junction bases numbered 10, after V lost 6 bases and J lost 0 bases.

This clonotype was counted at least ten times. The rearrangement joins TRBV18 to TRBJ2-2; D unclear. Germline V gene data show CDR1 as KGHSH and CDR2 as LQKENI. This CDR3 contains 15 residues. V was trimmed by 3 bases and J by 3 bases, leaving 11 bases between them. CDR3 bases: TGTGCCAGCTCACCCCCCCGGGCCTACACCGGGGAGCTGTTTTTT. Translated: CASSPPRAYTGELFF.

This clonotype was seen repeatedly, ten times or more. The genes are TRBV20-1 and TRBJ2-7; TRBD1 matches at 8 bases. Germline-derived CDR1 and CDR2 are DFQATT and SNEGSKA (reference sequence). V dropped 6 bases and J dropped 3; count of bases not matched to a gene: 13. This CDR3 has 15 amino acids. The CDR3 DNA sequence: TGCAGTGCCAAAGACCCGGACAGGGAACTCTACGAGCAGTACTTC. It encodes CSAKDPDRELYEQYF.

The V gene is TRBV6-2 or TRBV6-3, the J gene TRBJ2-7; no reliable D call. CDR3 length: 12 amino acids. Between the trimmed V and J ends, which lost 6 bases and 4 bases, there was a span of 10 bases. CDR1 and CDR2 from the germline V gene are MNHEY and SVGEGT. The CDR3 spells CASSYQKYEQYF. Here the CDR3 DNA reads TGTGCCAGCAGCTACCAAAAATACGAGCAGTACTTC.

This clonotype was counted at least ten times. The genes are TRBV20-1 and TRBJ1-5, with D uncertain. There are 18 residues in the CDR3. Trimming cost V 0 bases and J 3 bases, with 21 bases left between them. The germline V gene encodes CDR1 DFQATT and CDR2 SNEGSKA (reference sequence). The CDR3 region has the DNA TGCAGTGCTAGAGATTCTAAGACGGACCCGCGCTTCAATCAGCCCCAGCATTTT. It is translated as CSARDSKTDPRFNQPQHF.

This clonotype has only a few counts. This sequence joins TRBV20-1 and TRBJ2-5; D might be TRBD1 or TRBD2, each matching 5 bases. The germline V gene encodes CDR1 DFQATT and CDR2 SNEGSKA (reference sequence). CDR3 size: 19 residues. V was shortened by 0 bases and J by 4 bases, with 27 bases between the two germline ends. DNA for the CDR3: TGCAGTGCTAGAGATGATTTCGTCCCTTTTGGTGGGACCTCAGAGACCCAGTACTTC. Translation: CSARDDFVPFGGTSETQYF.

This clonotype was seen many times. V and J are TRBV12-3 or TRBV12-4 and TRBJ1-2, with TRBD1 matching 7 bases. After removal of 6 bases from V and 1 base from J, the junction contained 5 bases not matched to a gene. The CDR3 is 14 amino acids. CDR3: CASRTQGVNYGYTF. The CDR3 nucleotides read TGTGCCAGCAGAACCCAGGGGGTTAACTATGGCTACACCTTC.

The chain couples TRBV12-3 or TRBV12-4 to TRBJ2-3; the D is unclear. Trimming left V 6 bases short and J 1 base short, with 8 bases between. This CDR3 contains 13 residues. The CDR3 loop is CASSYMRTDTQYF. CDR3 in DNA: TGTGCCAGCAGCTACATGCGCACAGATACGCAGTATTTT.

The J gene is TRBJ2-1, the V gene TRBV7-2; D is unresolved. The germline V gene encodes CDR1 SGHTA and CDR2 FQGNSA. V was cut by 5 bases and J by 2 bases, with 16 bases left in between. The CDR3 contains 16 residues. The CDR3 DNA reads TGTGCCAGCAGCCCCTCTCGAGCTATCACCTACAATGAGCAGTTCTTC. This gives the protein CASSPSRAITYNEQFF.

The gene calls are TRBV28 and TRBJ2-7, with a possible D match to TRBD1 (5 bases). The V end was cut by 1 base, the J end by 6 bases, with 16 bases between. The CDR3 covers 15 residues. The V gene's germline CDR1 is MDHEN and CDR2 SYDVKM. As DNA, the CDR3 is TGTGCCAGCAGTTTATTAGCTGGGGCGGTAACCGAGCAGTACTTC. Translating it yields CASSLLAGAVTEQYF.

This clonotype was detected ten times or more. This chain connects TRBV12-3 or TRBV12-4 to TRBJ2-3; 8 nucleotides align to TRBD2. The trim removed 6 bases at V and 3 bases at J, leaving 8 bases unmatched. The CDR3 is made up of 15 amino acids. The CDR3 loop reads CASRSAGVSTDTQYF. The CDR3 nucleotides are TGTGCCAGCAGGTCAGCGGGAGTTTCGACAGATACGCAGTATTTT.

This clonotype was counted many times. The chain employs TRBV27 and TRBJ2-7, with TRBD2 matching over 9 bases. The CDR3 spans 13 residues. The germline V gene has CDR1 MNHEY and CDR2 SMNVEV (reference sequence). V dropped 5 bases and J dropped 5; count of bases not matched to a gene: 4. The CDR3 DNA reads TGTGCCAGCAGTCTTAGCGGGAGCGACGAGCAGTACTTC. It translates to CASSLSGSDEQYF.

This clonotype was detected many times. The J gene is TRBJ2-1, the V gene TRBV9; 7 nucleotides line up with TRBD2. With V trimmed by 5 bases and J by 3 bases, 8 bases remained unmatched. Germline-derived CDR1 and CDR2 are SGDLS and YYNGEE. This CDR3 comprises 15 residues. The CDR3 region is CASSSRLADYNEQFF. The CDR3 DNA reads TGTGCCAGCAGTTCTCGACTAGCCGACTACAATGAGCAGTTCTTC.

This clonotype has ten or more counts. The chain is built from TRBV5-1 and TRBJ1-4; a possible D gene is TRBD1 (5 bases). Germline V CDR1 and CDR2: SGHRS, YFSETQ. V shed 4 bases and J shed 0 bases, with 13 bases lying between them. The CDR3 spans 16 residues. The CDR3 DNA follows: TGCGCCAGCAGCAAGCCGGACACTGCAACTAATGAAAAACTGTTTTTT. Translated, it gives CASSKPDTATNEKLFF. Full variable domain (remainder filled in from reference TRBV5-1 and TRBJ1-4): KAGVTQTPRYLIKTRGQQVTLSCSPISGHRSVSWYQQTPGQGLQFLFEYFSETQRNKGNFPGRFSGRQFSNSRSEMNVSTLELGDSALYLCASSKPDTATNEKLFFGSGTQLSVL.

This clonotype was seen many times. The J gene is TRBJ2-3, the V gene TRBV11-2, with D possibly matching TRBD2 (6 bases). Trimming pared 3 bases from V and 5 bases from J, leaving 15 bases between. CDR1 is SGHAT, CDR2 FQNNGV, per germline. This CDR3 region has 15 residues. For the CDR3, the DNA is TGTGCCAGCAGCTTGGACGGGAGCGGAGGAGATACGCAGTATTTT. Translation: CASSLDGSGGDTQYF.

V gene TRBV20-1 combines with J gene TRBJ2-3; tentatively, D is TRBD1 (5 bases). V lost 4 bases and J lost 1, with 6 bases in between. This CDR3 region has 12 residues. In germline, CDR1 is DFQATT, CDR2 SNEGSKA (reference sequence). CDR3 protein: CSAKQGTDTQYF. In DNA, the CDR3 is TGCAGTGCTAAACAGGGCACAGATACGCAGTATTTT.

The chain combines TRBV4-3 with TRBJ2-7; TRBD2 matches 8 bases. The CDR3 sequence is 19 residues long. Germline V lookup: CDR1 LGHNA, CDR2 YSLEER. V shed 1 base, J shed 2 bases, and the junction held 16 bases outside the gene matches. In DNA form, the CDR3 reads TGCGCCAGCAGCCAAGGAGTTATCAAAGGGCTAGCGGGTGCCTACGAGCAGTACTTC. This encodes CASSQGVIKGLAGAYEQYF.

This clonotype has at least ten counts. This chain connects TRBV29-1 to TRBJ2-3; D is perhaps TRBD2 (6 bases). The CDR3 length is 13 residues. Looked up from germline, CDR1 is SQVTM and CDR2 is ANQGSEA. The V end was cut by 3 bases, the J end by 4 bases, with 11 bases between. For the CDR3, the DNA is TGCAGCGTTGAGTGGGGAGGCGCAGATACGCAGTATTTT. Its translation is CSVEWGGADTQYF.